The 28 T cell receptor beta chains presented below share a single source sample, sequenced in a study of blood T cell repertoires in COVID-19. Data came from immunoSEQ multiplex PCR; TCRdb stores just in-frame clones and leaves some out. The sample has more than 200,000 clones, 80% seen once. Sequencing was performed on PBMCs or T cells enriched from blood (not recorded which). The receptors here all came from a man under 40 with acute COVID-19.

The chain uses TRBV5-1 and TRBJ2-2, with TRBD1 as a possible D gene (5 bases). Trimming pared 0 bases from V and 2 bases from J, leaving 11 bases between. CDR1 is SGHRS, CDR2 YFSETQ, per germline. CDR3 length: 16 residues. DNA of the CDR3: TGCGCCAGCAGCTTGGCCCAGGGCATAAACACCGGGGAGCTGTTTTTT. Translating gives CASSLAQGINTGELFF.

V usage is TRBV9 and J usage is TRBJ1-1; 11 nucleotides line up with TRBD1. The CDR3 is 14 amino acids. The V gene's germline CDR1 is SGDLS and CDR2 YYNGEE. V gave up 4 bases and J gave up 7 bases; unmatched junction bases: 6. The CDR3: CASSPSDRGHEAFF. DNA of the CDR3: TGTGCCAGCAGCCCCTCGGACAGGGGGCATGAAGCTTTCTTT.

The chain is built from TRBV10-3 and TRBJ2-1; 8 positions agree with TRBD2. Per germline, CDR1 ENHRY and CDR2 SYGVKD. This CDR3 is built from 13 residues. The trim removed 9 bases at V and 0 bases at J, leaving 1 base unmatched. CDR3 DNA sequence: TGTGCCATAGGGACTAGCTCCTACAATGAGCAGTTCTTC. Protein: CAIGTSSYNEQFF.

The V and J genes are TRBV4-1 and TRBJ2-5; TRBD2 agrees at 10 bases. CDR3 length: 16 amino acids. The J segment lost 4 bases and the V segment lost 1 base, leaving 6 bases of the junction unmatched. Looked up from germline, CDR1 is MGHRA and CDR2 is YSYEKL. CDR3 in amino acids: CASSQGAGGPGETQYF. CDR3 nucleotide sequence: TGCGCCAGCAGCCAAGGAGCGGGGGGGCCAGGAGAGACCCAGTACTTC.

The gene calls are TRBV24-1 and TRBJ1-1, with D perhaps TRBD1 (5 bases). There are 12 residues in the CDR3. Trimming removed 9 bases at V and 10 bases at J, with 17 bases between. Germline V CDR1 and CDR2: KGHDR, SFDVKD. In DNA, the CDR3 is TGTGCCACCCTTGGGACTGACGGGAGAGCTTTCTTT. Encoded protein: CATLGTDGRAFF.

CDR3 sequence (DNA): TGTGCCAGCAGCTTATTTGGCGAGCAGTTCTTC. It is translated as CASSLFGEQFF. The chain links TRBV7-2 to TRBJ2-1, with unresolved D. This CDR3 has 11 residues. Trimming took off 2 bases at V and 10 bases at J, with 6 bases between the two ends. Germline assignment: CDR1 SGHTA and CDR2 FQGNSA.

In nucleotides, the CDR3 is TGTGCCAGCAGCCTCAGTGCGGGTGGCACTGAAGCTTTCTTT. It codes for CASSLSAGGTEAFF. The chain is built from TRBV11-2 and TRBJ1-1, with D unclear. Trimming removed 5 bases from V and 4 bases from J, with 14 bases in between. The CDR3 totals 14 residues. Germline V gives CDR1 SGHAT, CDR2 FQNNGV.

The chain combines TRBV7-6 with TRBJ2-3; 11 positions match TRBD2. CDR1 SGHVS and CDR2 FNYEAQ come from the germline V gene. Trimming at V came to 5 bases and at J to 5 bases, leaving 9 bases not matched to a gene. CDR3 length: 16 amino acids. This CDR3 reads CASSLIAGGGQDTQYF. The CDR3 nucleotides read TGTGCCAGCAGCCTTATAGCGGGGGGGGGCCAAGATACGCAGTATTTT.

The chain carries TRBV5-1 and TRBJ2-7, with a weak D call TRBD2 (6 bases). There are 14 residues in the CDR3. Germline assignment: CDR1 SGHRS and CDR2 YFSETQ. V dropped 4 bases and J dropped 5 bases, with 16 bases sitting between them. The CDR3 DNA sequence: TGCGCCAGCAGCCCGGGACTCTACCCCGACGAGCAGTACTTC. Translation gives CASSPGLYPDEQYF. Combining the CDR3 with reference TRBV5-1 and TRBJ2-7 gives the whole variable domain KAGVTQTPRYLIKTRGQQVTLSCSPISGHRSVSWYQQTPGQGLQFLFEYFSETQRNKGNFPGRFSGRQFSNSRSEMNVSTLELGDSALYLCASSPGLYPDEQYFGPGTRLTVT.

This clone was counted only a few times. The chain links TRBV5-6 to TRBJ1-1; D is ambiguous. The CDR3 spans 12 residues. V was clipped by 2 bases and J by 6 bases, with 8 bases between them. Per the germline V gene, CDR1 is SGHDT and CDR2 is YYEEEE. CDR3 DNA sequence: TGTGCCAGCAGCTTCTTGTCGGCTGAAGCTTTCTTT. Residues: CASSFLSAEAFF.

The genes are TRBV2 and TRBJ1-3; D unclear. CDR1 SNHLY and CDR2 FYNNEI come from the germline V gene. Trimming took off 2 bases at V and 0 bases at J, with 5 bases between the two ends. The CDR3 runs 14 residues. This chain's CDR3 is CASSEQVSGNTIYF. The CDR3 nucleotides are TGTGCCAGCAGTGAACAGGTCTCTGGAAACACCATATATTTT.

The genes are TRBV6-5 and TRBJ2-3; maybe TRBD1 (5 bases). The CDR3 is 13 amino acids. The germline gives CDR1 MNHEY, CDR2 SVGAGI. V was trimmed by 10 bases and J by 3 bases, leaving 14 bases between them. CDR3 DNA: TGTGCCACCACTTCGGACAAAACAGATACGCAGTATTTT. Protein sequence: CATTSDKTDTQYF.

V and J are TRBV5-1 and TRBJ2-1; TRBD2 matches at 11 bases. Looked up from germline, CDR1 is SGHRS and CDR2 is YFSETQ. V shed 2 bases and J 4 bases; nucleotides not matched to a gene: 14. This CDR3 contains 19 residues. The CDR3 bases are TGCGCCAGCAGCTTCCCAGGAGGACCGGGGACTAGCGGATACAATGAGCAGTTCTTC. Translating it yields CASSFPGGPGTSGYNEQFF. The complete variable domain, with remaining parts taken from reference TRBV5-1 and TRBJ2-1, reads KAGVTQTPRYLIKTRGQQVTLSCSPISGHRSVSWYQQTPGQGLQFLFEYFSETQRNKGNFPGRFSGRQFSNSRSEMNVSTLELGDSALYLCASSFPGGPGTSGYNEQFFGPGTRLTVL.

The gene calls are TRBV12-3 or TRBV12-4 and TRBJ1-5; the D gene is possibly TRBD1 (5 bases). V lost 6 bases and J lost 6, with 9 bases in between. The length of the CDR3 is 12 residues. The CDR3 DNA reads as TGTGCCAGCAGGGGAACAGGTCAGCCCCAGCATTTT. It encodes CASRGTGQPQHF.

The chain recombines TRBV9 with TRBJ2-2; D call uncertain. The germline V gene has CDR1 SGDLS and CDR2 YYNGEE. The CDR3 covers 15 residues. Trimming took off 1 base at V and 0 bases at J, with 7 bases between the two ends. CDR3 loop: CASSVIPANTGELFF. CDR3 in DNA: TGTGCCAGCAGCGTAATCCCCGCGAACACCGGGGAGCTGTTTTTT.

The chain uses TRBV12-3 or TRBV12-4 and TRBJ1-5; D might be TRBD1 (5 bases). V gave up 5 bases and J gave up 6 bases, with 11 bases separating them. The CDR3 loop spans 13 amino acids. The CDR3: CASSTGPGQPQHF. The CDR3 coding sequence is TGTGCCAGCAGTACAGGTCCGGGTCAGCCCCAGCATTTT.

The J gene is TRBJ1-2, the V gene TRBV10-3, with TRBD1 as a possible D gene (5 bases). The CDR3 totals 13 residues. Germline V gene data show CDR1 as ENHRY and CDR2 as SYGVKD. The ends were cut back, 8 bases at V and 0 bases at J, with 10 bases in the middle. CDR3 region: CAIWGGANYGYTF. CDR3 in DNA: TGTGCCATCTGGGGGGGAGCTAACTATGGCTACACCTTC.

This clone was observed a handful of times. The chain uses TRBV4-2 and TRBJ2-7; 9 positions agree with TRBD2. The CDR3 spans 16 residues. CDR1 is LGHNA and CDR2 is YNFKEQ in the germline V gene. Germline trimming cut 2 bases from V and 4 bases from J; bases unmatched to any gene: 9. The CDR3 spells CASSQYLEAGGYEQYF. The CDR3 DNA follows: TGTGCCAGCAGCCAATATTTGGAAGCGGGGGGTTACGAGCAGTACTTC.

This clone was seen only once. The V call is TRBV5-1, the J call TRBJ2-2, with D unresolved. CDR3 size: 15 residues. Trimming left V 0 bases short and J 7 bases short, with 13 bases between. CDR1 is SGHRS, CDR2 YFSETQ, per germline. The CDR3 sequence is CASSLEVATHGELFF. The CDR3 DNA follows: TGCGCCAGCAGCTTGGAAGTAGCCACCCACGGGGAGCTGTTTTTT.

In this sample, this clone turned up once. The V call is TRBV15, the J call TRBJ1-2, with D hard to call. Germline V gives CDR1 LNHNV, CDR2 YYDKDF (reference sequence). Trimming took 0 bases from V and 4 from J, leaving 18 bases between them. The length of the CDR3 is 17 residues. The CDR3 coding sequence is TGTGCCACCAGCAGAGATCCACTTTTATCCTTGTCCTATGGCTACACCTTC. It codes for CATSRDPLLSLSYGYTF.

For the CDR3, the DNA is TGTGCCAGCAGCTCGCTACAGGGGAGAAATGAGCAGTTCTTC. Protein: CASSSLQGRNEQFF. The rearrangement joins TRBV11-1 to TRBJ2-1; 7 bases match TRBD1. The germline V gene encodes CDR1 SGHAT and CDR2 FQDESV (reference sequence). The CDR3 spans 14 residues. With 4 bases clipped from V and 7 bases from J, the junction kept 7 bases outside the gene matches.

The gene calls are TRBV4-1 and TRBJ1-1; possible D gene TRBD1, 5 bases. Germline lookup yields CDR1 MGHRA and CDR2 YSYEKL. The CDR3 is 16 amino acids. V lost 4 bases and J lost 0, with 15 bases in between. In DNA, the CDR3 is TGCGCCAGCAGCCTGAACCTACAGGCTCTGAACACTGAAGCTTTCTTT. It codes for CASSLNLQALNTEAFF.

The rearrangement joins TRBV12-3 or TRBV12-4 to TRBJ2-7; TRBD1 matches at 9 bases. The CDR3 covers 12 residues. V lost 8 bases to trimming and J lost 2 bases; unmatched junction nucleotides: 1. The CDR3 protein is CASGDRAYEQYF. The CDR3 DNA follows: TGTGCCAGCGGGGACAGGGCCTACGAGCAGTACTTC.

The rearrangement joins TRBV15 to TRBJ2-3, with TRBD2 identical over 8 bases. Per germline, CDR1 LNHNV and CDR2 YYDKDF (reference sequence). J lost 7 bases, V lost 3 bases, and 3 bases had no gene match. The CDR3 sequence is 13 residues long. CDR3 sequence reads: CATSSAGGHTQYF. CDR3 bases: TGTGCCACCAGCAGCGCGGGGGGCCATACGCAGTATTTT.

The J gene is TRBJ1-2, the V gene TRBV7-6; 9 bases line up with TRBD1. The CDR3 is made up of 14 amino acids. Germline CDR1 SGHVS, CDR2 FNYEAQ. Germline trimming cut 3 bases from V and 2 bases from J; bases unmatched to any gene: 1. The DNA of the CDR3 is TGTGCCAGCAGCTTCGGGACAGGGAACTATGGCTACACCTTC. This gives the protein CASSFGTGNYGYTF.

The genes are TRBV6-1 and TRBJ1-1; TRBD1 might be the D (5 bases). V lost 0 bases and J lost 3, with 14 bases in between. This CDR3 contains 16 residues. Germline CDR1 is MNHNS and CDR2 is SASEGT. DNA of the CDR3: TGTGCCAGCAGTGAAGCAAGGGGCAGGTGGGACACTGAAGCTTTCTTT. Translating gives CASSEARGRWDTEAFF.

The table lists this clone with a count of one. The V gene is TRBV14, the J gene TRBJ1-2, with D perhaps TRBD1 (6 bases). The CDR3 is made up of 16 amino acids. Trimming pared 1 base from V and 0 bases from J, leaving 12 bases between. The germline V gene has CDR1 SGHDN and CDR2 FVKESK. CDR3 sequence reads: CASSQVQDRTNYGYTF. CDR3 DNA sequence: TGTGCCAGCAGCCAAGTTCAGGACAGAACTAACTATGGCTACACCTTC. Looking up the rest from reference TRBV14 and TRBJ1-2 gives the full variable domain: EAGVTQFPSHSVIEKGQTVTLRCDPISGHDNLYWYRRVMGKEIKFLLHFVKESKQDESGMPNNRFLAERTGGTYSTLKVQPAELEDSGVYFCASSQVQDRTNYGYTFGSGTRLTVV.

This rearrangement joins TRBV7-9 to TRBJ1-2; no clear D. CDR1 SEHNR and CDR2 FQNEAQ come from the germline V gene (reference sequence). This CDR3 has 11 amino acids. Trimming left V 1 base short and J 7 bases short, with 4 bases between. CDR3 DNA: TGTGCCAGCAGCTTAGTAGTTGGCTACACCTTC. This translates into CASSLVVGYTF. Using reference TRBV7-9 and TRBJ1-2 for the parts outside the CDR3, the full variable domain is DTGVSQNPRHKITKRGQNVTFRCDPISEHNRLYWYRQTLGQGPEFLTYFQNEAQLEKSRLLSDRFSAERPKGSFSTLEIQRTEQGDSAMYLCASSLVVGYTFGSGTRLTVV.